Listed below are T cell receptor beta chains from one sample, sequenced in a study of beta chain features in type 1 diabetes. TCRdb keeps only in-frame clones here, not all; method: immunoSEQ multiplex PCR. The sample includes 350,000 to 450,000 clones, approximately 14% of them seen just once. The sample consisted of naive CD4+ T cells from blood. These receptor sequences come from a man aged 25 to 40 in good health. Each CDR3 is given with its conserved first and last residue. A D gene is named only where the DNA matches it firmly. Size is stated for part of the rows, as once, few or many counts, or as a class when the clone is expanded.

-,TRBV9,TRBD2,TRBJ2-1,CASSAGTSNNEQFF,TGTGCCAGCAGCGCCGGGACTAGTAACAATGAGCAGTTCTTC
-,TRBV9,-,TRBJ2-7,CASSVATGGYEQYF,TGTGCCAGCAGCGTAGCAACAGGCGGGTACGAGCAGTACTTC
few,TRBV18,-,TRBJ2-5,CASSPLAVETQYF,TGTGCCAGCTCACCACTAGCGGTAGAGACCCAGTACTTC
few,TRBV7-2,-,TRBJ2-4,CASSRDQVLAKNIQYF,TGTGCCAGCAGCCGCGACCAGGTCCTAGCCAAAAACATTCAGTACTTC
few,TRBV25-1,-,TRBJ1-2,CASSPGGRNGYTF,TGTGCCAGCAGCCCCGGGGGACGAAATGGCTACACCTTC
-,TRBV7-2,-,TRBJ2-3,CASSYGQTDTQYF,TGTGCCAGCAGCTATGGACAGACAGATACGCAGTATTTT
-,TRBV4-3,TRBD1,TRBJ2-1,CASSQDRQGAYNEQFF,TGCGCCAGCAGCCAAGATCGACAGGGGGCCTACAATGAGCAGTTCTTC
few,TRBV7-6,-,TRBJ2-5,CASSLGGLETQYF,TGTGCCAGCAGCTTAGGGGGGTTGGAGACCCAGTACTTC
-,TRBV7-2,TRBD1,TRBJ2-7,CASSFGQVPSYEQYF,TGTGCCAGCAGCTTCGGACAGGTCCCATCCTACGAGCAGTACTTC
-,TRBV5-4,TRBD2,TRBJ2-1,CASSQGTSGMYNEQFF,TGTGCCAGCAGCCAAGGGACTAGCGGGATGTACAATGAGCAGTTCTTC
-,TRBV7-2,-,TRBJ1-1,CASTSVSGRDTEAFF,TGTGCCAGCACCTCGGTCTCGGGAAGGGACACTGAAGCTTTCTTT
few,TRBV15,-,TRBJ1-3,CATSSLYGNTIYF,TGTGCCACCAGCAGCCTTTACGGAAACACCATATATTTT
few,TRBV18,-,TRBJ2-3,CASSPPRSGGDTQYF,TGTGCCAGCTCACCACCGAGGTCTGGGGGAGATACGCAGTATTTT
-,TRBV7-9,TRBD1,TRBJ1-4,CASSSGTATNEKLFF,TGTGCCAGCAGCAGTGGGACAGCAACTAATGAAAAACTGTTTTTT
-,TRBV6-4,-,TRBJ2-5,CASPPRGLQETQYF,TGTGCCAGCCCTCCTCGGGGATTACAAGAGACCCAGTACTTC
few,TRBV5-1,TRBD1,TRBJ1-1,CASSLGQGRNTEAFF,TGCGCCAGCAGCTTGGGACAGGGGAGGAACACTGAAGCTTTCTTT
few,TRBV7-3,-,TRBJ2-3,CASSLQGLGTDTQYF,TGTGCCAGCAGCTTACAGGGGCTTGGCACAGATACGCAGTATTTT
few,TRBV18,-,TRBJ1-2,CASSPAVGGYTF,TGTGCCAGCTCACCCGCAGTGGGTGGCTACACCTTC
few,TRBV20-1,-,TRBJ2-1,CSARIRNEQFF,TGCAGTGCTAGAATCCGCAATGAGCAGTTCTTC
-,TRBV7-2,-,TRBJ2-1,CASSRGTNNEQFF,TGTGCCAGCAGCCGCGGGACGAACAATGAGCAGTTCTTC
-,TRBV7-2,-,TRBJ1-1,CASSLAGQGGWTEAFF,TGTGCCAGCAGCTTAGCGGGGCAGGGAGGATGGACTGAAGCTTTCTTT
-,TRBV29-1,-,TRBJ2-7,CSVEGPYEQYF,TGCAGCGTTGAGGGTCCCTACGAGCAGTACTTC
-,TRBV7-9,TRBD2,TRBJ2-2,CASIKPGLADTGELFF,TGTGCCAGCATCAAACCGGGACTAGCGGACACCGGGGAGCTGTTTTTT
-,TRBV7-2,-,TRBJ2-7,CASSLLRGDSYEQYF,TGTGCCAGCAGCCTCCTCCGGGGTGACTCCTACGAGCAGTACTTC
-,TRBV7-8,-,TRBJ2-7,CASSFNSRGSSEQYF,TGTGCCAGCAGCTTTAATTCGAGGGGTTCCTCCGAGCAGTACTTC
-,TRBV4-3,-,TRBJ1-1,CASSPDVGGEMNTEAFF,TGCGCCAGCAGCCCAGACGTCGGGGGAGAAATGAACACTGAAGCTTTCTTT
-,TRBV15,-,TRBJ1-1,CATSQSPENTEAFF,TGTGCCACCAGCCAGTCCCCAGAGAACACTGAAGCTTTCTTT
-,TRBV5-8,-,TRBJ1-1,CASSLTLMNTEAFF,TGTGCCAGCAGCTTGACTCTCATGAACACTGAAGCTTTCTTT
-,TRBV7-2,-,TRBJ1-5,CASSSGLAWNF,TGTGCCAGCAGCTCGGGACTGGCATGGAATTTT
few,TRBV29-1,-,TRBJ2-7,CSAQTGRDEQYF,TGCAGCGCCCAGACAGGCAGGGACGAGCAGTACTTC
few,TRBV19,-,TRBJ1-1,CASSIFGGNTEAFF,TGTGCCAGTAGTATATTCGGAGGGAACACTGAAGCTTTCTTT
few,TRBV27,-,TRBJ2-7,CASSSGTLSSYEQYF,TGTGCCAGCAGTTCCGGGACTCTAAGCTCCTACGAGCAGTACTTC
few,TRBV4-3,-,TRBJ2-4,CASSQDGGVWNIQYF,TGCGCCAGCAGCCAAGATGGGGGTGTTTGGAACATTCAGTACTTC
few,TRBV7-2,TRBD2,TRBJ2-3,CASSLARGGGRTDTQYF,TGTGCCAGCAGCTTAGCGCGGGGCGGGGGACGCACAGATACGCAGTATTTT
few,TRBV14,-,TRBJ2-3,CASSLRTDTDTQYF,TGTGCCAGCAGCCTGAGGACAGACACAGATACGCAGTATTTT
few,TRBV5-4,TRBD2,TRBJ2-5,CASSTGLAETQYF,TGTGCCAGCAGCACCGGACTAGCGGAGACCCAGTACTTC
many,TRBV9,-,TRBJ2-5,CASSVDQETQYF,TGTGCCAGCAGCGTAGACCAAGAGACCCAGTACTTC
few,TRBV5-4,TRBD2,TRBJ2-1,CASSSRDYYNEQFF,TGTGCCAGCAGCTCAAGGGACTACTACAATGAGCAGTTCTTC
-,TRBV7-9,-,TRBJ1-3,CASSPLGIRDGYSGNTIYF,TGTGCCAGCAGTCCCCTTGGGATCCGGGACGGATACTCTGGAAACACCATATATTTT
few,TRBV5-1,TRBD2,TRBJ2-3,CASSLTLAADTQYF,TGCGCCAGCAGCTTAACGCTAGCGGCAGATACGCAGTATTTT
-,TRBV18,TRBD2,TRBJ2-3,CASSPVGGSSIADTQYF,TGTGCCAGCTCACCTGTCGGCGGGAGTAGTATCGCAGATACGCAGTATTTT
few,TRBV5-6,-,TRBJ2-1,CASRPGLSSLYNEQFF,TGTGCCAGCAGACCGGGACTGTCGTCACTCTACAATGAGCAGTTCTTC
few,TRBV18,-,TRBJ2-1,CASSPRDSYNEQFF,TGTGCCAGCTCACCACGAGACTCTTACAATGAGCAGTTCTTC
-,TRBV23-1,TRBD1,TRBJ2-5,CASTSGQALQETQYF,TGCGCCAGCACCTCCGGACAGGCTTTACAAGAGACCCAGTACTTC
-,TRBV10-3,-,TRBJ2-3,CATQTSTDTQYF,TGTGCCACCCAGACTAGCACAGATACGCAGTATTTT
many,TRBV30,TRBD2,TRBJ2-1,CAWSTAGGYNEQFF,TGTGCCTGGAGTACGGCGGGGGGGTACAATGAGCAGTTCTTC
-,TRBV29-1,-,TRBJ1-4,CSASFGASNEKLFF,TGCAGCGCCTCGTTTGGAGCCAGTAATGAAAAACTGTTTTTT
-,TRBV29-1,-,TRBJ1-1,CSVGGPLTEAFF,TGCAGCGTGGGTGGACCACTTACTGAAGCTTTCTTT
few,TRBV11-2,TRBD2,TRBJ2-3,CASSLVLAADTQYF,TGTGCCAGCAGCTTAGTTCTAGCGGCGGATACGCAGTATTTT
few,TRBV30,-,TRBJ2-6,CAWSMYSGANVLTF,TGTGCCTGGAGTATGTACTCTGGGGCCAACGTCCTGACTTTC